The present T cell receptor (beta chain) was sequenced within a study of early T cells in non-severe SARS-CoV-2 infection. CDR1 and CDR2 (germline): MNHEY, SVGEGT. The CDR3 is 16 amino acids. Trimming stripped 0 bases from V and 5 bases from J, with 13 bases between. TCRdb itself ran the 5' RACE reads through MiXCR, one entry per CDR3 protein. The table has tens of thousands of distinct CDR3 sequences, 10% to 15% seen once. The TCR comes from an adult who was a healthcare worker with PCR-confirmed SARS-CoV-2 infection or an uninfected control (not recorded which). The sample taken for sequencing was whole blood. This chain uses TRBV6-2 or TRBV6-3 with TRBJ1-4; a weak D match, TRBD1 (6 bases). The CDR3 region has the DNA TGTGCCAGCAGTTACTCTTCGGGGGCTAGGAATGAAAAACTGTTTTTT. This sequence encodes CASSYSSGARNEKLFF.